This T cell receptor beta chain was retrieved from a study of T-cell memory formation after mild COVID-19. Study-level information: Across donors, TCR clusters were largely donor specific.

Broader study findings: Contracting clones, day 15 to 85, had balanced CD4/CD8, and later expanders favored CD4+. Shrinking CD4+ clones resided mostly in CM and EM, and CD8+ ones in EMRA. Clones from the second wave (peaking day 37) had unconfirmed SARS-CoV-2 specificity.

V lost 0 bases to trimming and J lost 6 bases; unmatched junction nucleotides: 9. This CDR3 comprises 17 residues. Germline V CDR1 and CDR2: SGHTA, FQGNSA. From the 5' RACE reads, TCRdb called clonotypes with MiXCR, one entry per CDR3 protein. In the table there are approximately 450,000 distinct CDR3 sequences, 15% to 20% of which are singletons. In the case of this clonotype: The antigen remains undetermined.

This rearrangement joins TRBV7-2 to TRBJ2-2; TRBD2 agrees at 8 bases. The sample comprised PBMCs or a T cell subset sorted from them (not recorded which). This TCR was recovered from an adult woman who had mild COVID-19 (a few samples of this study predate the infection). Cell type and time point are not known. CDR3 DNA sequence: TGTGCCAGCAGCTTAGCGCTCGGCGGGAGGTCGGCCGGGGAGCTGTTTTTT. Its protein product is CASSLALGGRSAGELFF.